The TCR beta chain under discussion was sequenced for a study of cytomegalovirus exposure and HLA in healthy donors. Sequenced by immunoSEQ multiplex PCR; TCRdb stores in-frame clones only, minus some. The profile shows roughly 150,000 clones, about 95% of them singletons. Germline CDR1 and CDR2: SGHRS and YFSETQ. This CDR3 is built from 14 residues. The ends were cut back, 4 bases at V and 4 bases at J, with 12 bases in the middle. V usage is TRBV5-1 and J usage is TRBJ1-5; no reliable D call. This clonotype was obtained from a woman aged 18 to 35 in good health and CMV-seronegative. Sequenced input: PBMCs. The CDR3 here is CASSAEGGNQPQHF. CDR3 bases: TGCGCCAGCAGCGCAGAGGGTGGAAATCAGCCCCAGCATTTT.